The entry below gives a single TCR beta chain sequence along with its context. What it binds is unknown. The data were obtained in a study of CD8+ T cells in alopecia areata. Study-level background: Tofacitinib ran 6 to 18 months, followed by 6 months off drug.

The authors extracted RNA and reverse transcribed it into cDNA as the sequencing template. Repertoires were generated with immunoSEQ multiplex PCR, while TCRdb's copy carries only in-frame clones and drops some. The sample lists 190,000 or so clones, roughly 50% occurring once. The CDR3 spans 9 residues. Germline lookup yields CDR1 SEHNR and CDR2 FQNEAQ (reference sequence). The V end lost 5 bases, the J end lost 14 bases, and 9 bases lay between the germline ends. Indicated treatment: oral pan-JAK inhibitor, 5-10 mg twice daily. Study-wide points: Under tofacitinib, fewer expanded CD8+ clones appeared among the top 100 scalp clones. Shared TCR sequences were less clear between patients than in mice, possibly partly from HLA diversity.

The V call is TRBV7-9, the J call TRBJ1-2; D unresolved. The starting material was CD8+ T cells sorted from blood, obtained at week 24, from a patient treated with tofacitinib. The clonotype comes from a human donor with alopecia areata. The CDR3 loop is CASSPPWTF. CDR3 bases: TGTGCCAGCAGCCCACCATGGACCTTC.